Below are 2 T cell receptor beta chains sequenced from a single sample in a study of blood T cell repertoires in COVID-19. Sequenced by immunoSEQ multiplex PCR; TCRdb stores in-frame clones only, minus some. The data contain just over 300,000 clones, approximately 89% of them singletons. Sequences were obtained from peripheral blood. All receptors come from a woman in her twenties or thirties with COVID-19, enrolled during active disease.

The J gene is TRBJ1-4, the V gene TRBV2; D call uncertain. Between the trimmed V and J ends, which lost 3 bases and 6 bases, there was a span of 17 bases. There are 16 residues in the CDR3. From germline, CDR1 is SNHLY and CDR2 FYNNEI. The CDR3 nucleotides are TGTGCCAGCAGTGAGGGGAGGTTAGAGGTGGATGAAAAACTGTTTTTT. It specifies CASSEGRLEVDEKLFF.

The V gene is TRBV6-5, the J gene TRBJ1-2; D call uncertain. The CDR3 covers 14 residues. Germline CDR1 and CDR2: MNHEY and SVGAGI. V lost 8 bases and J lost 2, with 15 bases in between. CDR3 region: CASYNGQANYGYTF. The CDR3 DNA reads as TGTGCCAGCTACAATGGGCAGGCGAACTATGGCTACACCTTC.